These T cell receptor beta chains were read from a single sample in a study of shared clonotypes between healthy human individuals. The assay was immunoSEQ multiplex PCR, and TCRdb's table has in-frame clones only and misses some. The sample includes about 2.5 million clones, under 95% of them seen just once. The sample taken for sequencing was naive CD4+ T cells from PBMCs. These receptors originate from a man younger than 30 in good health. Some clones in this sample may be carry-over from other donors' samples. Both conserved end residues are part of each CDR3. Each record gives: clone size, D gene, J gene, V gene, CDR3 length, CDR3 protein, CDR3 DNA. The D gene is left open where the match is weak. Clone size appears in some rows only: once, few, many, or a class for an expanded clone.

size: .
D: .
J: TRBJ2-3
V: TRBV25-1
length: 12
CDR3: CASSEVTDTQYF
DNA: TGTGCCAGCAGTGAGGTCACAGATACGCAGTATTTT

size: .
D: .
J: TRBJ1-2
V: TRBV19
length: 16
CDR3: CASSIVRQAPRYGYTF
DNA: TGTGCCAGTAGTATAGTGAGGCAAGCCCCTCGGTATGGCTACACCTTC

size: .
D: .
J: TRBJ2-3
V: TRBV11-3
length: 19
CDR3: CASSRLPYRGRLGTDTQYF
DNA: TGTGCCAGCAGTCGGCTCCCATATCGTGGTAGGTTGGGGACAGATACGCAGTATTTT

size: .
D: .
J: TRBJ2-1
V: TRBV29-1
length: 17
CDR3: CSVYIRGGLRLYNEQFF
DNA: TGCAGCGTTTACATCAGGGGAGGACTACGTCTGTACAATGAGCAGTTCTTC

size: .
D: .
J: TRBJ1-1
V: TRBV7-3
length: 14
CDR3: CASSLLGGNTEAFF
DNA: TGTGCCAGCAGCTTACTGGGAGGGAACACTGAAGCTTTCTTT

size: .
D: .
J: TRBJ1-5
V: TRBV19
length: 13
CDR3: CASSMTGGQPQHF
DNA: TGTGCCAGTAGTATGACCGGAGGCCAGCCCCAGCATTTT

size: .
D: .
J: TRBJ2-7
V: TRBV19
length: 15
CDR3: CASSMGGRLTYEQYF
DNA: TGTGCCAGTAGTATGGGCGGGCGGCTTACCTACGAGCAGTACTTC

size: .
D: TRBD2
J: TRBJ2-3
V: TRBV30
length: 16
CDR3: CAWSLISGRDTDTQYF
DNA: TGTGCCTGGAGTCTCATTAGCGGGAGGGACACAGATACGCAGTATTTT

size: once
D: TRBD1
J: TRBJ2-7
V: TRBV27
length: 14
CDR3: CASRSGTGFSEQYF
DNA: TGTGCCAGCAGGTCCGGGACAGGGTTTAGCGAGCAGTACTTC

size: .
D: .
J: TRBJ2-3
V: TRBV5-1
length: 16
CDR3: CASSPNRGTNTDTQYF
DNA: TGCGCCAGCAGCCCTAATCGCGGGACAAACACAGATACGCAGTATTTT

size: .
D: .
J: TRBJ2-1
V: TRBV11-1
length: 15
CDR3: CASSLLSGGRNEQFF
DNA: TGTGCCAGCAGCTTACTTTCGGGGGGCCGTAATGAGCAGTTCTTC

size: .
D: .
J: TRBJ1-1
V: TRBV28
length: 14
CDR3: CASSLRRVDTEAFF
DNA: TGTGCCAGCAGTTTGCGCAGGGTGGACACTGAAGCTTTCTTT

size: .
D: .
J: TRBJ2-7
V: TRBV5-4
length: 14
CDR3: CASSHPGQAGEQYF
DNA: TGTGCCAGCAGCCACCCGGGCCAAGCGGGCGAGCAGTACTTC

size: .
D: TRBD1
J: TRBJ1-1
V: TRBV7-9
length: 15
CDR3: CASSLGAGGNTEAFF
DNA: TGTGCCAGCAGCTTAGGGGCAGGGGGAAACACTGAAGCTTTCTTT

size: .
D: .
J: TRBJ1-2
V: TRBV9
length: 12
CDR3: CASSAWGSGYTF
DNA: TGTGCCAGCAGCGCGTGGGGGAGCGGCTACACCTTC